This passage covers 26 T cell receptor beta chains from one sample sequenced in a study of T cells in Graves' hyperthyroidism and ophthalmopathy (dated 2019 in TCRdb). Library method: multiplex PCR. TCRdb shows the sequencer as Illumina HiSeq 2000. Amplification of TCR beta CDR3 regions was carried out from RNA transcripts. For the first round of RT-PCR on the TCR CDR3, the HTBI primer set was used together with the Qiagen OneStep RT-PCR kit. TCRdb trimmed the raw reads at Q25, called clones with MiXCR and kept productive beta chains. Each entry merges the rows of one CDR3 protein and shows their most common DNA and genes. The sample table records approximately 640,000 distinct CDR3 sequences; 17% of these occur just once. The ten largest clones capture roughly 15% of the sample. The sequencing input was blood. The receptors stem from a man aged 45-60 years with Graves' hyperthyroidism.

Ten or more counts support this clonotype. The J gene is TRBJ2-7, the V gene TRBV10-2; D might be TRBD2 (6 bases). Per germline, CDR1 WSHSY and CDR2 SAAADI. V was trimmed by 2 bases and J by 0 bases, leaving 20 bases between them. CDR3 length equals 18 residues. In nucleotides, the CDR3 is TGCGCCAGCAGTGAGGGGGGTCTAGCGTCCCAAATCTCCTACGAGCAGTACTTC. Amino acid sequence: CASSEGGLASQISYEQYF.

This clonotype was counted at least ten times. The chain uses TRBV2 and TRBJ2-5; D gene unclear. The CDR3 spans 13 residues. Germline V gene lookup returns CDR1 SNHLY and CDR2 FYNNEI. Trimming took off 6 bases at V and 4 bases at J, with 12 bases between the two ends. The DNA of the CDR3 is TGTGCCAGCAGCGCTCAGATCGGAGAGACCCAGTACTTC. It translates to CASSAQIGETQYF.

This chain uses TRBV6-6 with TRBJ2-3; D is uncertain. Germline V gene sequence: CDR1 MNHNY, CDR2 SVGAGI (reference sequence). This CDR3 comprises 14 residues. V was clipped by 0 bases and J by 8 bases, with 12 bases between them. CDR3 DNA sequence: TGTGCCAGCAGTTACTCGTCCGTCTTAGGTACGCAGTATTTT. This codes for CASSYSSVLGTQYF.

The J gene is TRBJ2-3, the V gene TRBV15; D is ambiguous. CDR1 is LNHNV, CDR2 YYDKDF, per germline (reference sequence). CDR3 length: 15 residues. The V end lost 0 bases, the J end lost 5 bases, and 12 bases lay between the germline ends. The CDR3 loop is CATSRDRVAGDTQYF. The DNA of the CDR3 is TGTGCCACCAGCAGAGATCGGGTGGCTGGAGATACGCAGTATTTT.

Note on this clonotype: An end of the junction differs from the germline gene, which may be a read error. The chain uses TRBV10-1 and TRBJ2-3, with D tentatively TRBD2 (7 bases). Per the germline V gene, CDR1 is WNHNN and CDR2 is SYGVQD (reference sequence). The CDR3 spans 15 residues. The CDR3 loop is CASSESRGGTDTQYF. CDR3 sequence (DNA): TGCGCCAGCAGTGAGTCGAGGGGGGGCACCGATACGCAGTATTTT.

Only a few counts were recorded for this clonotype. The rearrangement uses TRBV7-9 and TRBJ2-3, with D perhaps TRBD2 (7 bases). This CDR3 is 16 amino acids long. Germline CDR1 SEHNR, CDR2 FQNEAQ (reference sequence). The V gene lost 1 base and the J gene lost 3 bases, with 14 bases spanning the gap. The CDR3 coding sequence is TGTGCCAGCAGCTTAGTACGGGGGGCAGGGACAGATACGCAGTATTTT. It codes for CASSLVRGAGTDTQYF.

Many counts were recorded for this clonotype. The CDR3 protein is CASSPLGQGLTDTQYF. The CDR3 nucleotides read TGTGCCAGCAGCCCCTTGGGACAGGGGTTAACAGATACGCAGTATTTT. V and J are TRBV7-9 and TRBJ2-3; 10 bases line up with TRBD1. V lost 5 bases, J lost 3 bases, and 8 bases stayed unmatched. CDR1 is SEHNR and CDR2 is FQNEAQ in the germline V gene (reference sequence). CDR3 size: 16 residues.

This chain joins TRBV7-2 and TRBJ2-6, with D unresolved. From germline, CDR1 is SGHTA and CDR2 FQGNSA. There are 18 residues in the CDR3. The V end was cut by 2 bases, the J end by 0 bases, with 14 bases between. The CDR3 sequence: CASSLLSLPNSGANVLTF. As DNA, the CDR3 is TGTGCCAGCAGCTTACTAAGCCTGCCTAACTCTGGGGCCAACGTCCTGACTTTC. The entire variable domain, with the rest obtained from reference TRBV7-2 and TRBJ2-6, is as follows: GAGVSQSPSNKVTEKGKDVELRCDPISGHTALYWYRQSLGQGLEFLIYFQGNSAPDKSGLPSDRFSAERTGGSVSTLTIQRTQQEDSAVYLCASSLLSLPNSGANVLTFGAGSRLTVL.

This clonotype was seen a few times. The rearrangement links TRBV28 to TRBJ2-7; 7 bases map to TRBD1. Trimming at V came to 5 bases and at J to 2 bases, leaving 9 bases not matched to a gene. Per germline, CDR1 MDHEN and CDR2 SYDVKM. The length of the CDR3 is 15 residues. The CDR3 bases are TGTGCCAGCAGTCCAGGGGACAGACCAACCTACGAGCAGTACTTC. Translated: CASSPGDRPTYEQYF.

The chain couples TRBV20-1 to TRBJ2-6, with a weak D call TRBD1 (6 bases). The V gene's germline CDR1 is DFQATT and CDR2 SNEGSKA (reference sequence). Trimming removed 0 bases from V and 4 bases from J, with 16 bases in between. The CDR3 extends over 17 amino acids. CDR3 DNA sequence: TGCAGTGCTAGAGATATTCAGGCAGGGGCCGGGGCCAACGTCCTGACTTTC. Its translation is CSARDIQAGAGANVLTF.

This chain connects TRBV19 to TRBJ1-1; 8 bases align to TRBD1. Germline assignment: CDR1 LNHDA and CDR2 SQIVND (reference sequence). J was trimmed by 6 bases and V by 5 bases; bases with no gene match: 8. CDR3 size: 14 residues. DNA of the CDR3: TGTGCCAGTAGTTTCGACAGGGGAAGGGCTGAAGCTTTCTTT. Its translation is CASSFDRGRAEAFF.

This sequence joins TRBV6-1 and TRBJ2-3; D may be TRBD2 (7 bases). Trimming took 8 bases from V and 4 from J, leaving 13 bases between them. CDR1 is MNHNS, CDR2 SASEGT, per germline. The CDR3 has 13 amino acids. The CDR3 nucleotides are TGTGCCAGCGAGACGGGGGGCGCAGATACGCAGTATTTT. Translated: CASETGGADTQYF.

The chain carries TRBV5-1 and TRBJ2-3, with 7 bases identical to TRBD2. V shed 0 bases, J shed 4 bases, and the junction held 11 bases outside the gene matches. CDR3 length equals 17 residues. Germline CDR1 and CDR2: SGHRS and YFSETQ. The CDR3 spells CASSLAKGRAGADTQYF. CDR3 DNA sequence: TGCGCCAGCAGCTTGGCCAAAGGGAGGGCCGGCGCAGATACGCAGTATTTT.

The table lists this clonotype with many counts. The CDR3 DNA reads TGTGCCAGCAGTTTAGGGGGGGGGACTAGCGGCCCGCTACAGGAGCAGTTCTTC. It specifies CASSLGGGTSGPLQEQFF. The J gene is TRBJ2-1, the V gene TRBV12-3 or TRBV12-4; 11 positions agree with TRBD2. Trimming cost V 1 base and J 10 bases; bases outside gene matches: 15. The CDR3 extends over 18 amino acids.

This clonotype was found a few times. This sequence joins TRBV7-3 and TRBJ2-7; tentatively, D is TRBD2 (6 bases). This CDR3 region has 14 residues. Deletions cut 1 base from V and 5 bases from J, with 12 bases between. Germline V gives CDR1 SGHTA, CDR2 FQGTGA. The CDR3 DNA sequence: TGTGCCAGCAGCTTAAATTACGGGAGCCACGAGCAGTACTTC. It encodes CASSLNYGSHEQYF. The full variable domain, rest sourced from reference TRBV7-3 and TRBJ2-7, is GAGVSQTPSNKVTEKGKYVELRCDPISGHTALYWYRQSLGQGPEFLIYFQGTGAADDSGLPNDRFFAVRPEGSVSTLKIQRTERGDSAVYLCASSLNYGSHEQYFGPGTRLTVT.

This clonotype came up a few times. The V call is TRBV10-3, the J call TRBJ2-7; D unresolved. Germline values: CDR1 ENHRY, CDR2 SYGVKD. V lost 0 bases and J 6 bases, leaving 6 bases between the germline ends. The length of the CDR3 is 12 residues. This CDR3 reads CAISESEIEQYF. As DNA, the CDR3 is TGTGCCATCAGTGAGTCGGAAATCGAGCAGTACTTC.

In this sample, this clonotype turned up many times. This rearrangement joins TRBV13 to TRBJ2-3; 12 bases map to TRBD2. The ends lost 2 bases at V and 8 bases at J; junction bases unmatched: 14. The CDR3 loop spans 18 amino acids. CDR1 and CDR2 (germline): PRHDT, FYEKMQ (reference sequence). The CDR3 DNA follows: TGTGCCAGCAGCTTACAGTTCTCGGCTAGCGGGAGGGCCGGTACGCAGTATTTT. Translating gives CASSLQFSASGRAGTQYF.

This clonotype was seen a handful of times. The chain joins TRBV12-3 or TRBV12-4 to TRBJ2-5; D could derive from TRBD1 or TRBD2 (5 bases each). The V end lost 2 bases, the J end lost 4 bases, and 11 bases lay between the germline ends. This CDR3 has 14 residues. CDR3 sequence (DNA): TGTGCCAGCAGTTTAATGGGACGGGGAGAGACCCAGTACTTC. Translation gives CASSLMGRGETQYF.

This chain joins TRBV4-3 and TRBJ2-7; D is possibly TRBD1 (6 bases). This CDR3 has 14 amino acids. The V gene's germline CDR1 is LGHNA and CDR2 YSLEER. The V and J ends lost 4 bases and 7 bases respectively, with 17 bases between them. The CDR3 DNA follows: TGCGCCAGCAGCCGGCAGTCGGACCAGGGGGAGCAGTACTTC. Its protein product is CASSRQSDQGEQYF.

Concerning this clonotype itself: A read error may explain this, as a much larger clone is one base away. V usage is TRBV27 and J usage is TRBJ1-1; D ambiguous. The V and J ends lost 7 bases and 1 base respectively, with 4 bases between them. CDR3 length: 11 amino acids. Germline lookup yields CDR1 MNHEY and CDR2 SMNVEV (reference sequence). This CDR3 is CASTKNTEAFF. The CDR3 DNA is TGTGCCAGCACCAAGAACACTGAAGCTTTCTTT.

This clonotype has more than one count but fewer than ten. The rearrangement links TRBV6-1 to TRBJ1-1; D is undetermined. The V end was cut by 10 bases, the J end by 0 bases, with 18 bases between. This CDR3 is built from 15 residues. Germline assignment: CDR1 MNHNS and CDR2 SASEGT. The CDR3 nucleotides read TGTGCCACCTATTACCAGGTAACCATGAACACTGAAGCTTTCTTT. This encodes CATYYQVTMNTEAFF.

The chain uses TRBV9 and TRBJ1-3, with D perhaps matching TRBD1 (6 bases). The CDR3 extends over 15 amino acids. Germline CDR1 is SGDLS and CDR2 is YYNGEE. The V end was cut by 5 bases, the J end by 0 bases, with 12 bases between. CDR3 DNA: TGTGCCAGCAGGGGGGCGGATCCCTCTGGAAACACCATATATTTT. Its translation: CASRGADPSGNTIYF.

V gene TRBV7-3 combines with J gene TRBJ2-5; TRBD2 aligns across 15 bases. The CDR3 extends over 18 amino acids. Trimming cost V 4 bases and J 1 base; bases outside gene matches: 7. Germline V lookup: CDR1 SGHTA, CDR2 FQGTGA. The CDR3 spells CASSSPGTSGRPQETQYF. CDR3 in DNA: TGTGCCAGCAGCTCCCCCGGGACTAGCGGGAGGCCCCAAGAGACCCAGTACTTC.

This clonotype was observed a few times. The V gene is TRBV28, the J gene TRBJ2-7, with no clear D. The V gene's germline CDR1 is MDHEN and CDR2 SYDVKM. This CDR3 is 12 amino acids long. The CDR3: CAVTSFSYEQYF. DNA of the CDR3: TGTGCGGTGACAAGTTTTTCCTACGAGCAGTACTTC.

The chain couples TRBV12-3 or TRBV12-4 to TRBJ1-1, with 11 bases lining up with TRBD1. The CDR3 runs 16 residues. Losses at the gene ends were 5 bases for V and 3 bases for J; bases not matched to a gene: 8. In nucleotides, the CDR3 is TGTGCCAGCAGTAACCGGGACAGGGGGGATGACACTGAAGCTTTCTTT. Protein: CASSNRDRGDDTEAFF.

The CDR3 region has the DNA TGTGCCAGCGCATCGGTTGGACAGAGCTCCTACGAGCAGTACTTC. Protein sequence: CASASVGQSSYEQYF. This chain connects TRBV19 to TRBJ2-7; the D gene is possibly TRBD1 (6 bases). With 9 bases removed from V and 0 bases from J, the gap between germline ends came to 18 bases. CDR3 size: 15 residues. The germline V gene encodes CDR1 LNHDA and CDR2 SQIVND (reference sequence).